This TCR beta chain was recorded in a study of cytomegalovirus exposure and HLA in healthy donors. As for the study in general: Among the roughly 400 genotyped donors, around 85% were placed in the Caucasian-associated ancestry cluster. Study results and caveats: Reportedly, diagnosis of cytomegalovirus status by the classifier showed high specificity and sensitivity. Presence/absence analyses treated sequencing depth as roughly uniform across donors.

This clone was counted only a few times. What it recognizes is unknown. PCR amplification relied on 60 Vbeta primers (plus 13 Jbeta primers). TCRdb's table, derived via immunoSEQ multiplex PCR, lists solely in-frame clones and lacks some. The profile covers around 130,000 clones, with around 9% appearing a single time and 4.5% to 5.5% taken by the ten largest. V lost 2 bases and J lost 13; bases outside the gene matches: 7. Germline V gene data show CDR1 as LGHNA and CDR2 as YSLEER. The CDR3 is 13 residues long. The TCR originated in a man between 40 and 49 years old in good health and CMV-seronegative. The chain combines TRBV4-3 with TRBJ1-4; 7 positions match TRBD1. Sequenced material: PBMCs. In DNA form, the CDR3 reads TGCGCCAGCAGCCAACGTACAGGGGAAGGACTGTTTTTT. Its translation: CASSQRTGEGLFF.